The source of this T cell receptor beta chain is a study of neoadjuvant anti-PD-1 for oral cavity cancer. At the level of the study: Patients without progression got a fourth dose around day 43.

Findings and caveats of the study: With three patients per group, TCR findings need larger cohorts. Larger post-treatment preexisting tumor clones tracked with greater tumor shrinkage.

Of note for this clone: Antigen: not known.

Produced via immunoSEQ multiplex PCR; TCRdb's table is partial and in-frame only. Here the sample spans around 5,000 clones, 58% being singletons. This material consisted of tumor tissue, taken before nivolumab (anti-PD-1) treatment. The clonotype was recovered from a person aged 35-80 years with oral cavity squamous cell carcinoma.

The CDR3 coding sequence is TGCGCCAGCAGTGAGCTTGCGCGAGAGCAGTACTTC. Protein sequence: CASSELAREQYF. This rearrangement joins TRBV10-2 to TRBJ2-7; D is undetermined. The V and J ends lost 2 bases and 7 bases respectively, with 9 bases between them. Germline CDR1 and CDR2: WSHSY and SAAADI. The CDR3 is made up of 12 amino acids.